A selection of T cell receptor beta chains follows, all from one sample in a study of cytomegalovirus exposure and HLA in healthy donors. TCRdb's table, derived via immunoSEQ multiplex PCR, lists solely in-frame clones and lacks some. The sample holds roughly 330,000 clones, around 90% seen once. The sequenced sample was PBMCs. The source is a woman aged 25 to 45 in good health and CMV-seropositive. Both conserved end residues are part of each CDR3. Each record gives: clone size, V gene, J gene, D gene, CDR3 DNA, CDR3 protein. The D gene is left open where the match is weak. Clone size is stated in some rows and not others, as once, few, many or a class when expanded.

>.|TRBV27|TRBJ1-2|.
TGTGCCAGCAGTTTATGGATGGACGGTGAGGGCTACACCTTC
CASSLWMDGEGYTF
>.|TRBV6-6|TRBJ2-1|TRBD2
TGTGCCAGCAGTCCCAGGGCAGCGGGAGGACTAGATGAGCAGTTCTTC
CASSPRAAGGLDEQFF
>few|TRBV6-6|TRBJ2-7|.
TGTGCCAGCGGCCTTCAGGCTAACGAGCAGTACTTC
CASGLQANEQYF
>.|TRBV5-1|TRBJ1-3|TRBD1
TGCGCCAGCAGCAGAGTACAGGGGGCTGTTGGAAACACCATATATTTT
CASSRVQGAVGNTIYF
>.|TRBV23-1|TRBJ1-5|.
TGCGCCAGCCGACCGAAACAGACAGGAGGTCAGCCCCAGCATTTT
CASRPKQTGGQPQHF
>.|TRBV2|TRBJ2-7|.
TGTGCCAGCACCCAAACAGTCCAGAGTCTTTACGAGCAGTACTTC
CASTQTVQSLYEQYF
>.|TRBV7-9|TRBJ2-3|.
TGTGCCAGCAGCCCCTCAGGCGTAGATACGCAGTATTTT
CASSPSGVDTQYF
>.|TRBV27|TRBJ2-1|TRBD2
TGTGCCAGCAGGTTAGCGGGGCAAGTGAGGCTTAGGGGCAATGAGCAGTTCTTC
CASRLAGQVRLRGNEQFF
>once|TRBV5-1|TRBJ2-7|TRBD2
TGCGCCAGCAGCTCTATCGGGAGGGCCTACGAGCAGTACTTC
CASSSIGRAYEQYF
>.|TRBV28|TRBJ1-6|.
TGTGCCAGCAGGCTCTCCAGGGTTTTATCACCCCTCCACTTT
CASRLSRVLSPLHF
>.|TRBV19|TRBJ2-3|TRBD2
TGTGCCAGTAAGCTAGCGGGGGGGCCGGCAGATACGCAGTATTTT
CASKLAGGPADTQYF
>.|TRBV18|TRBJ2-7|.
TGTGCCAGCTCACCTGGCTTTGGCTACGAGCAGTACTTC
CASSPGFGYEQYF
>.|TRBV7-3|TRBJ2-6|TRBD1
TGTGCCAGCAGCGAAGACAGGGCCTCCGGGGCCAACGTCCTGACTTTC
CASSEDRASGANVLTF
>.|TRBV7-7|TRBJ2-2|.
TGTGCCAGCAGCCGGGACACCATCACCGGGGAGCTGTTTTTT
CASSRDTITGELFF
>.|TRBV18|TRBJ2-7|.
TGTGCCAGCTCACCCCGGGACAAAGGCGAGCAGTACTTC
CASSPRDKGEQYF
>.|TRBV6-5|TRBJ2-7|TRBD1
TGTGCCAGCAGTTTGACCGGGACAGGGAACTACGAGCAGTACTTC
CASSLTGTGNYEQYF
>.|TRBV29-1|TRBJ2-7|TRBD1
TGCAGCGTTGAAACAGGGGAGATGGGGGAGCAGTACTTC
CSVETGEMGEQYF
>.|TRBV4-3|TRBJ2-3|TRBD1
TGCGCCAGCAGCCAAGATGGGACAGGGTATGGTACGCAGTATTTT
CASSQDGTGYGTQYF
>.|TRBV18|TRBJ2-1|TRBD2
TGTGCCAGCTCACCGCGGGCGGGGGGAAACAATGAGCAGTTCTTC
CASSPRAGGNNEQFF
>.|TRBV30|TRBJ2-1|TRBD2
TGTGCCCTAGCGGAATACAATGAGCAGTTCTTC
CALAEYNEQFF
>.|TRBV30|TRBJ1-3|TRBD1
TGTGCCTGGAGTTCGGGACAGGGGTCTGGAAACACCATATATTTT
CAWSSGQGSGNTIYF
>.|TRBV5-6|TRBJ2-5|.
TGTGCCAGCAGCTTGGGCTCGACCCAAGAGACCCAGTACTTC
CASSLGSTQETQYF
>.|TRBV5-4|TRBJ1-2|TRBD1
TGTGCCAGCAGCTTAGGGACAGGGGACTATGGCTACACCTTC
CASSLGTGDYGYTF
>.|TRBV13|TRBJ2-2|TRBD2
TGTGCCAGCAGCTCGACCACTAGCGAGTGGGAGCTGTTTTTT
CASSSTTSEWELFF
>.|TRBV2|TRBJ1-5|.
TGTGCCAGCACGGGTGATGGAGTACAGGGAGGACAGCCCCAGCATTTT
CASTGDGVQGGQPQHF
>once|TRBV4-3|TRBJ2-7|TRBD1
TGCGCCAGCAGTAGGGGGACAGGGACCTACGAGCAGTACTTC
CASSRGTGTYEQYF
>.|TRBV28|TRBJ1-5|.
TGTGCCAGCTTTTTAGCCGGTCAGCCCCAGCATTTT
CASFLAGQPQHF
>.|TRBV29-1|TRBJ2-7|TRBD1
TGCAGCGTTGAAATCCCCATGACAGGGGGCTACGAGCAGTACTTC
CSVEIPMTGGYEQYF
>.|TRBV5-4|TRBJ2-2|.
TGTGCCAGCAGCTTGGTGTCCGGGGAGCTGTTTTTT
CASSLVSGELFF
>.|TRBV29-1|TRBJ1-1|TRBD1
TGCAGCGTTTCCGGGACAGGGCCTGAAGCTTTCTTT
CSVSGTGPEAFF
>.|TRBV5-1|TRBJ2-2|TRBD2
TGCGCCAGCAGCTACCCTAGCGGGGGTTCGAACACCGGGGAGCTGTTTTTT
CASSYPSGGSNTGELFF